This T cell receptor (beta chain) was identified in a study of blood T cell repertoires in COVID-19. Clones were sequenced by immunoSEQ multiplex PCR, and TCRdb holds only the in-frame ones, with some missing. The repertoire holds just over 300,000 clones, with over 85% as singletons. This CDR3 spans 12 amino acids. Per germline, CDR1 LNHDA and CDR2 SQIVND (reference sequence). Trimming cost V 11 bases and J 4 bases, with 14 bases left between them. The material sequenced was peripheral blood. The chain is built from TRBV19 and TRBJ2-5, with D perhaps matching TRBD2 (7 bases). The clonotype originates from a woman aged 25 to 39 with COVID-19, enrolled during active disease. CDR3 sequence (DNA): TGTGCCCCAAGGGGGGGAGGAGAGACCCAGTACTTC. This encodes CAPRGGGETQYF. Full variable domain (remainder filled in from reference TRBV19 and TRBJ2-5): DGGITQSPKYLFRKEGQNVTLSCEQNLNHDAMYWYRQDPGQGLRLIYYSQIVNDFQKGDIAEGYSVSREKKESFPLTVTSAQKNPTAFYLCAPRGGGETQYFGPGTRLLVL.